The rows below give T cell receptor beta chains drawn from one sample of a study of T cell repertoires in cytomegalovirus infection. Each CDR3 protein is one row after TCRdb ran MiXCR on the reads. The sample has roughly 280,000 distinct CDR3 sequences, roughly 10% seen once. The sequencing input was PBMCs. These receptors were obtained from a human donor in good health (CMV status not recorded). Some clones in this sample may be carry-over from other donors' samples. CDR3s include the opening cysteine and the closing phenylalanine or tryptophan. The D gene is left open where the match is weak. Some rows have no size entry. The others give once, few or many, or a class for an expanded clone.

d_call | j_call | v_call | clone_size | cdr3_aa | cdr3_nt
- | TRBJ1-5 | TRBV7-2 | many | CASSLLGQPQHF | TGTGCCAGCAGCCTACTGGGCCAGCCCCAGCATTTT
- | TRBJ2-1 | TRBV7-2 | many | CAGREPSLYNEQFF | TGTGCCGGACGAGAACCCTCCTTGTACAATGAGCAGTTCTTC
TRBD1 | TRBJ2-7 | TRBV28 | many | CASSSLGGTGAVYEQYF | TGTGCCAGCAGTTCCCTCGGAGGGACAGGGGCCGTGTACGAGCAGTACTTC
- | TRBJ2-3 | TRBV7-9 | many | CASSPAQGQYF | TGTGCCAGCAGCCCCGCCCAAGGGCAGTATTTT
TRBD2 | TRBJ2-3 | TRBV7-2 | many | CASSPSGSDTDTQYF | TGTGCCAGCAGTCCTAGCGGGAGTGACACAGATACGCAGTATTTT
- | TRBJ2-7 | TRBV7-2 | many | CASSSWGYEQYF | TGTGCCAGCAGCTCGTGGGGGTACGAGCAGTACTTC
TRBD2 | TRBJ2-3 | TRBV29-1 | many | CSAHGTSGASRDTQYF | TGCAGCGCCCACGGGACTAGCGGGGCCTCCAGGGATACGCAGTATTTT
- | TRBJ2-2 | TRBV6-2/TRBV6-3 | many | CASSARDIRITGELFF | TGTGCCAGCAGTGCCCGGGACATAAGGATCACCGGGGAGCTGTTTTTT
- | TRBJ1-5 | TRBV6-2/TRBV6-3 | - | CASSYSKGRGQPQHF | TGTGCCAGCAGTTACTCGAAGGGACGAGGTCAGCCCCAGCATTTT
- | TRBJ2-1 | TRBV5-5 | many | CASSGQGGYNEQFF | TGTGCCAGCAGCGGGCAGGGCGGATACAATGAGCAGTTCTTC
TRBD2 | TRBJ2-3 | TRBV5-6 | many | CASSLASGGKYF | TGTGCCAGCAGCCTTGCTAGCGGGGGGAAGTATTTT
- | TRBJ1-1 | TRBV28 | few | CASGPGGRTEAFF | TGTGCCAGCGGCCCTGGGGGGAGGACTGAAGCTTTCTTT
TRBD1 | TRBJ2-1 | TRBV7-2 | many | CASSLAGGTGGREQFF | TGTGCCAGCAGCTTAGCGGGGGGGACAGGGGGTCGTGAGCAGTTCTTC
TRBD2 | TRBJ2-2 | TRBV7-2 | many | CASSSLAGGTGELFF | TGTGCCAGCAGCTCACTAGCGGGAGGCACCGGGGAGCTGTTTTTT
- | TRBJ1-6 | TRBV7-2 | many | CASSFSYNSPLHF | TGTGCCAGCAGCTTTAGCTATAATTCACCCCTCCACTTT
TRBD2 | TRBJ2-2 | TRBV19 | many | CASYGLAGTGELFF | TGTGCCAGCTACGGACTAGCGGGGACCGGGGAGCTGTTTTTT
TRBD2 | TRBJ2-1 | TRBV7-9 | many | CASSSPASGSTEQFF | TGTGCCAGCAGCTCCCCTGCCAGCGGGAGCACTGAGCAGTTCTTC
- | TRBJ2-1 | TRBV7-2 | many | CASSHDWSANEQFF | TGTGCCAGCAGCCATGACTGGTCAGCCAATGAGCAGTTCTTC